One sample yielded the 6 T cell receptor beta chains listed below, sequenced in a study of T cell responses to AZD1222 COVID-19 vaccine. The protocol was immunoSEQ multiplex PCR, while the TCRdb copy is restricted to in-frame clones and leaves out a portion. The sample has 150,000 to 200,000 clones; about 89% are singletons. Sequences were derived from peripheral blood, sampled 28 days after the second AZD1222 dose. The receptors here all came from an adult who received the AZD1222 COVID-19 vaccine.

V and J are TRBV2 and TRBJ2-7; TRBD1 matches 11 bases. CDR3 length: 14 amino acids. The junction had 3 bases not matched to a gene; V was cut back by 5 bases and J by 3 bases. In germline, CDR1 is SNHLY, CDR2 FYNNEI. CDR3 sequence (DNA): TGTGCCAGCAGTACCGGGACAGGGGGCTACGAGCAGTACTTC. This codes for CASSTGTGGYEQYF.

The V and J genes are TRBV5-5 and TRBJ1-1; perhaps TRBD1 as D (5 bases). Trimming stripped 0 bases from V and 4 bases from J, with 19 bases between. Germline V lookup: CDR1 SGHKS, CDR2 YYEKEE (reference sequence). CDR3 length: 17 residues. CDR3 sequence: CASSLAGTAIGSTEAFF. As DNA, the CDR3 is TGTGCCAGCAGCTTGGCCGGGACGGCTATCGGTAGCACTGAAGCTTTCTTT.

The rearrangement links TRBV3-1 (or the pseudogene TRBV3-2) to TRBJ2-7, with 7 bases lining up with TRBD1. Looked up from germline, CDR1 is LGHDT and CDR2 is YNNKEL (reference sequence). With V trimmed by 4 bases and J by 2 bases, 5 bases remained unmatched. This CDR3 has 14 amino acids. This CDR3 reads CASSPLGTAYEQYF. Here the CDR3 DNA reads TGTGCCAGCAGCCCGCTGGGGACAGCCTACGAGCAGTACTTC.

This chain connects TRBV27 to TRBJ1-6; D is unclear. The germline V and J ends were trimmed by 8 bases and 6 bases, with 17 bases remaining between them. CDR1 and CDR2 from the germline V gene are MNHEY and SMNVEV (reference sequence). The CDR3 covers 15 residues. CDR3 sequence: CASYTTREFNSPLHF. As DNA, the CDR3 is TGTGCCAGCTACACGACACGGGAATTTAATTCACCCCTCCACTTT.

The genes are TRBV19 and TRBJ1-5; TRBD1 is a possible D gene (5 bases). Trimming removed 5 bases from V and 2 bases from J, with 16 bases in between. This CDR3 contains 16 residues. The germline gives CDR1 LNHDA, CDR2 SQIVND (reference sequence). The CDR3 loop reads CASSPPFQGGNQPQHF. CDR3 coding DNA: TGTGCCAGTAGTCCCCCCTTTCAAGGGGGCAATCAGCCCCAGCATTTT.

The V call is TRBV7-9, the J call TRBJ2-2; D is ambiguous. Germline V gives CDR1 SEHNR, CDR2 FQNEAQ (reference sequence). V dropped 1 base and J dropped 7 bases, with 4 bases sitting between them. This CDR3 comprises 12 residues. The CDR3 sequence: CASSLVIGELFF. In nucleotides, the CDR3 is TGTGCCAGCAGCTTAGTTATCGGGGAGCTGTTTTTT. The variable domain in full, completed from reference TRBV7-9 and TRBJ2-2, reads DTGVSQNPRHKITKRGQNVTFRCDPISEHNRLYWYRQTLGQGPEFLTYFQNEAQLEKSRLLSDRFSAERPKGSFSTLEIQRTEQGDSAMYLCASSLVIGELFFGEGSRLTVL.